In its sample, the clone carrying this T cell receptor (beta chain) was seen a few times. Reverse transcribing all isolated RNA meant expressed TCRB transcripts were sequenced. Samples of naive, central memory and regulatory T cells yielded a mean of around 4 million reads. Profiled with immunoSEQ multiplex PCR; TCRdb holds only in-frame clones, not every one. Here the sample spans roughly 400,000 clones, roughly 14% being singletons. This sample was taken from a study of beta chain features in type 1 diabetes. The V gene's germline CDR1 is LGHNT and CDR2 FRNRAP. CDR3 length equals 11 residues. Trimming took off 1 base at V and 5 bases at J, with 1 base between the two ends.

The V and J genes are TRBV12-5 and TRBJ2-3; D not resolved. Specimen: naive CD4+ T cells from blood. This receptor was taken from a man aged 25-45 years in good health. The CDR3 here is CASGLGDTQYF. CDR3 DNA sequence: TGTGCTAGTGGTTTGGGAGATACGCAGTATTTT.